The TCR beta chain under discussion was sequenced for a study of blood T cell repertoires in COVID-19. Study-level background: Acute-phase and convalescent COVID-19 samples originated in the United States, Italy and Spain. From T cells, B-cell-depleted T cells, or PBMCs came the material, which was cDNA or gDNA.

The CDR3 sequence is 15 residues long. Germline CDR1 SGHAT, CDR2 FQNNGV. The germline V and J ends were trimmed by 2 bases and 6 bases, with 14 bases remaining between them. TCRdb's table, derived via immunoSEQ multiplex PCR, lists solely in-frame clones and lacks some. The table has 310,000 or so clones, almost 90% seen once. Recruitment covered over 20 US areas and drew participants whose ages spanned about 18 to 95 years. Participant-given clinical history determined each cohort assignment. The chain uses TRBV11-2 and TRBJ1-5; D gene ambiguous. The TCR comes from a woman aged 18-29 years with acute COVID-19. Sequences were obtained from PBMCs or T cells enriched from blood (not recorded which). CDR3 loop: CASSLSMEYGQPQHF. DNA for the CDR3: TGTGCCAGCAGCTTATCAATGGAGTATGGTCAGCCCCAGCATTTT.